This entry lists 30 T cell receptor beta chains sequenced from one sample in a study of blood T cell repertoires in COVID-19. Clones were sequenced by immunoSEQ multiplex PCR, and TCRdb holds only the in-frame ones, with some missing. The sample carries 250,000 to 300,000 clones, roughly 86% recorded once. Sequencing used peripheral blood. Receptor source: a man aged 18 to 35 with active or convalescent COVID-19.

The CDR3 bases are TGTGCCAGTAGTATAGATAGGACTGGGCGAGGAGGAAACACCATATATTTT. As protein: CASSIDRTGRGGNTIYF. The chain is built from TRBV19 and TRBJ1-3, with D hard to call. The CDR3 totals 17 residues. Per germline, CDR1 LNHDA and CDR2 SQIVND (reference sequence). Between the trimmed V and J ends, which lost 0 bases and 4 bases, there was a span of 16 bases. The full variable domain, in which reference TRBV19 and TRBJ1-3 provide the parts outside the CDR3, is DGGITQSPKYLFRKEGQNVTLSCEQNLNHDAMYWYRQDPGQGLRLIYYSQIVNDFQKGDIAEGYSVSREKKESFPLTVTSAQKNPTAFYLCASSIDRTGRGGNTIYFGEGSWLTVV.

This chain uses TRBV11-3 with TRBJ1-1; a weak D match, TRBD1 (5 bases). The V end lost 4 bases, the J end lost 2 bases, and 11 bases lay between the germline ends. The germline V gene has CDR1 SGHNT and CDR2 YENEEA. The CDR3 runs 14 residues. The CDR3, as DNA: TGTGCCAGCAGCTCGGACGGGGGAAACACTGAAGCTTTCTTT. It is translated as CASSSDGGNTEAFF. The whole variable domain, remainder taken from reference TRBV11-3 and TRBJ1-1, is EAGVVQSPRYKIIEKKQPVAFWCNPISGHNTLYWYLQNLGQGPELLIRYENEEAVDDSQLPKDRFSAERLKGVDSTLKIQPAELGDSAVYLCASSSDGGNTEAFFGQGTRLTVV.

Only one count was recorded for this clone. The J gene is TRBJ1-5, the V gene TRBV28; D might be TRBD1 (5 bases). Germline CDR1 reads MDHEN; CDR2 reads SYDVKM. Trimming took 7 bases from V and 4 from J, leaving 11 bases between them. The CDR3 is 13 amino acids. The CDR3, as DNA: TGTGCCAGCAACCGACAGAGGAATCAGCCCCAGCATTTT. Protein product: CASNRQRNQPQHF.

This clone has just one count. This chain uses TRBV5-1 with TRBJ1-6; 7 bases line up with TRBD1. The V and J ends lost 2 bases and 7 bases, in that order; junction bases with no gene match: 6. Germline CDR1 SGHRS, CDR2 YFSETQ. CDR3 length equals 15 residues. The CDR3 DNA reads TGCGCCAGCAGCTTTTCAGGGGGTGAAAATTCACCCCTCCACTTT. This sequence encodes CASSFSGGENSPLHF.

The chain carries TRBV25-1 and TRBJ2-7; D may be TRBD2 (5 bases). The germline gives CDR1 MGHDK, CDR2 SYGVNS. The CDR3 consists of 13 residues. Trimming cost V 1 base and J 7 bases, with 11 bases left between them. CDR3 in DNA: TGTGCCAGCAGTGAATTGCTAGCCGGAGAGCAGTACTTC. It codes for CASSELLAGEQYF.

The chain couples TRBV5-1 to TRBJ2-3; D possibly corresponds to TRBD2 (6 bases). Germline values: CDR1 SGHRS, CDR2 YFSETQ. The ends were cut back, 0 bases at V and 0 bases at J, with 11 bases in the middle. This CDR3 is 16 amino acids long. CDR3 bases: TGCGCCAGCAGCTTGGAGATGGAGGGTAGCACAGATACGCAGTATTTT. As protein: CASSLEMEGSTDTQYF. Drawing the rest from reference TRBV5-1 and TRBJ2-3, the complete variable domain is KAGVTQTPRYLIKTRGQQVTLSCSPISGHRSVSWYQQTPGQGLQFLFEYFSETQRNKGNFPGRFSGRQFSNSRSEMNVSTLELGDSALYLCASSLEMEGSTDTQYFGPGTRLTVL.

This clone was picked up a small number of times. This chain links TRBV10-3 with TRBJ1-2, with D unclear. Trimming took off 2 bases at V and 4 bases at J, with 11 bases between the two ends. From germline, CDR1 is ENHRY and CDR2 SYGVKD. This CDR3 has 14 amino acids. This CDR3 is CAISEGGYGYGYTF. Here the CDR3 DNA reads TGTGCCATCAGTGAGGGCGGGTACGGCTATGGCTACACCTTC.

This clone was detected only once. The CDR3 reads CASSIGLAARETQYF. Written as DNA, the CDR3 is TGTGCCAGCAGCATAGGACTAGCGGCACGAGAGACCCAGTACTTC. The chain recombines TRBV5-6 with TRBJ2-5, with 10 nucleotides matching TRBD2. Unmatched junction bases numbered 7, after V lost 4 bases and J lost 4 bases. Germline loops: CDR1 SGHDT, CDR2 YYEEEE. This CDR3 has 15 amino acids.

The rearrangement joins TRBV9 to TRBJ1-6; the D gene is possibly TRBD1 (6 bases). CDR3 length: 15 amino acids. CDR1 SGDLS and CDR2 YYNGEE come from the germline V gene. V lost 0 bases and J 8 bases, leaving 12 bases between the germline ends. CDR3 region: CASSVDPGADSPLHF. The CDR3 DNA sequence: TGTGCCAGCAGCGTAGACCCAGGGGCGGATTCACCCCTCCACTTT.

This clone was observed a few times. The chain recombines TRBV4-1 with TRBJ2-1; 11 bases fit TRBD2. The CDR3 consists of 18 residues. V lost 3 bases to trimming and J lost 4 bases; unmatched junction nucleotides: 11. Germline V gene lookup returns CDR1 MGHRA and CDR2 YSYEKL. CDR3: CASSHPQPGTSGYNEQFF. The CDR3 bases are TGCGCCAGCAGCCATCCCCAACCGGGGACTAGCGGTTACAATGAGCAGTTCTTC.

The V and J genes are TRBV7-9 and TRBJ1-3; the match to TRBD1 covers 9 bases. CDR1 is SEHNR and CDR2 is FQNEAQ in the germline V gene (reference sequence). The V gene end was trimmed by 11 bases and the J gene end by 5 bases; junction bases not matched to a gene: 16. This CDR3 region has 16 residues. CDR3 region: CAGAPNSGTGRNTIYF. CDR3 coding DNA: TGTGCCGGGGCTCCAAACTCCGGGACAGGGAGAAACACCATATATTTT.

This chain joins TRBV11-3 and TRBJ2-1; 7 nucleotides agree with TRBD1. The CDR3 consists of 14 residues. Germline assignment: CDR1 SGHNT and CDR2 YENEEA. The V and J ends lost 1 base and 6 bases, in that order; junction bases with no gene match: 3. The CDR3 DNA is TGTGCCAGCAGCTTAGTACAGGGGACCAATGAGCAGTTCTTC. This translates into CASSLVQGTNEQFF.

This chain connects TRBV6-5 to TRBJ2-1; D is perhaps TRBD2 (6 bases). V lost 0 bases to trimming and J lost 0 bases, with 9 bases between them. Germline V gene lookup returns CDR1 MNHEY and CDR2 SVGAGI. The CDR3 loop spans 16 amino acids. CDR3 DNA sequence: TGTGCCAGCAGTTACTCGATAGCGGCCTCCTACAATGAGCAGTTCTTC. Its protein is CASSYSIAASYNEQFF.

In nucleotides, the CDR3 is TGTGCCAGCAGTTCAGGACAGGGAAGAAACTATGGCTACACCTTC. This codes for CASSSGQGRNYGYTF. The gene calls are TRBV28 and TRBJ1-2, with TRBD1 matching over 8 bases. The CDR3 length is 15 residues. The germline V gene has CDR1 MDHEN and CDR2 SYDVKM. Trimming cost V 4 bases and J 2 bases; bases outside gene matches: 6.

As DNA, the CDR3 is TGTGCCAGCAGACGAAGCGGGACTACCTACGAGCAGTACTTC. Translating it yields CASRRSGTTYEQYF. V is TRBV6-5 and J is TRBJ2-7; 7 positions agree with TRBD2. Germline V gene data show CDR1 as MNHEY and CDR2 as SVGAGI. The CDR3 consists of 14 residues. The V and J ends lost 6 bases and 2 bases, in that order; junction bases with no gene match: 7.

The rearrangement uses TRBV19 and TRBJ2-7; TRBD1 agrees at 10 bases. V was pared by 4 bases and J by 3 bases, with 6 bases of the junction left unmatched. The CDR3 loop spans 15 amino acids. In germline, CDR1 is LNHDA, CDR2 SQIVND (reference sequence). CDR3 DNA: TGTGCCAGTAGTACTCTGGGGACAGGGGTCTACGAGCAGTACTTC. Its translation: CASSTLGTGVYEQYF.

The chain uses TRBV5-1 and TRBJ2-5; a weak D match, TRBD2 (6 bases). This CDR3 is built from 18 residues. Germline loops: CDR1 SGHRS, CDR2 YFSETQ. Trimming left V 0 bases short and J 5 bases short, with 23 bases between. Here the CDR3 DNA reads TGCGCCAGCAGCTTGGACGGGACGGGAGTGAGAGGAGAGGAGACCCAGTACTTC. Protein sequence: CASSLDGTGVRGEETQYF.

The chain recombines TRBV7-2 with TRBJ2-5, with TRBD2 matching over 7 bases. The germline V gene encodes CDR1 SGHTA and CDR2 FQGNSA. V gave up 5 bases and J gave up 10 bases; unmatched junction bases: 10. The CDR3 is 13 amino acids. For the CDR3, the DNA is TGTGCCAGCAGCCCCCCGGGAGCGGGGATCCAGTACTTC. Translation gives CASSPPGAGIQYF.

The J gene is TRBJ2-7, the V gene TRBV10-1, with D unclear. CDR3 length: 11 amino acids. Per germline, CDR1 WNHNN and CDR2 SYGVQD (reference sequence). Trimming cost V 3 bases and J 3 bases, with 3 bases left between them. CDR3 nucleotides: TGCGCCAGCAGTGATAACTACGAGCAGTACTTC. Translated: CASSDNYEQYF.

The V call is TRBV7-8, the J call TRBJ2-5; 7 bases agree with TRBD1. Unmatched junction bases numbered 8, after V lost 5 bases and J lost 2 bases. Germline V gives CDR1 SGHVS, CDR2 FQNEAQ. This CDR3 region has 15 residues. Written as DNA, the CDR3 is TGTGCCAGCAGCCCGGGACAGTTTACTCAAGAGACCCAGTACTTC. Translation gives CASSPGQFTQETQYF.

This chain uses TRBV20-1 with TRBJ1-2; D unclear. Trimming took off 1 base at V and 7 bases at J, with 7 bases between the two ends. There are 11 residues in the CDR3. Germline CDR1 reads DFQATT; CDR2 reads SNEGSKA (reference sequence). The CDR3 loop is CSARVPSGYTF. The CDR3 DNA sequence: TGCAGTGCTAGAGTGCCCAGTGGCTACACCTTC.

V and J are TRBV29-1 and TRBJ1-1; 10 bases map to TRBD1. This CDR3 comprises 14 residues. Germline CDR1 SQVTM, CDR2 ANQGSEA. V dropped 7 bases and J dropped 2; count of bases not matched to a gene: 7. The CDR3 spells CSARRTGGNTEAFF. For the CDR3, the DNA is TGCAGCGCCCGACGGACAGGGGGAAACACTGAAGCTTTCTTT.

CDR3 bases: TGTGCCAGCTCACCAGCGGTCGGGGGGAATCCGGGTGGCTACACCTTC. Translated: CASSPAVGGNPGGYTF. The J gene is TRBJ1-2, the V gene TRBV18; a possible D gene is TRBD1 (5 bases). CDR3 length equals 16 residues. Germline lookup yields CDR1 KGHSH and CDR2 LQKENI. The ends were cut back, 2 bases at V and 7 bases at J, with 20 bases in the middle.

V and J are TRBV27 and TRBJ1-2; 8 nucleotides match TRBD1. The J segment lost 8 bases and the V segment lost 2 bases, leaving 4 bases of the junction unmatched. The CDR3 contains 13 residues. CDR1 is MNHEY, CDR2 SMNVEV, per germline (reference sequence). This CDR3 is CASSLTTGGGYTF. CDR3 nucleotide sequence: TGTGCCAGCAGTTTAACCACAGGGGGGGGCTACACCTTC.

This sequence joins TRBV7-9 and TRBJ2-1, with TRBD2 as a possible D gene (6 bases). The germline V gene has CDR1 SEHNR and CDR2 FQNEAQ (reference sequence). The CDR3 contains 14 residues. V lost 5 bases to trimming and J lost 6 bases, with 14 bases between them. CDR3 nucleotide sequence: TGTGCCAGCAGCATGGATGGAGGGGTCAATGAGCAGTTCTTC. Amino acid sequence: CASSMDGGVNEQFF.

The chain employs TRBV7-9 and TRBJ2-5; D gene unclear. Germline V gene sequence: CDR1 SEHNR, CDR2 FQNEAQ (reference sequence). The CDR3 loop spans 14 amino acids. V lost 1 base and J lost 4, with 10 bases in between. In nucleotides, the CDR3 is TGTGCCAGCAGCTTAGTTATGGCAGTAGAGACCCAGTACTTC. Protein product: CASSLVMAVETQYF.

The V gene is TRBV28, the J gene TRBJ1-5; no firm D call. CDR1 is MDHEN and CDR2 is SYDVKM in the germline V gene. V shed 5 bases and J shed 4 bases, with 3 bases lying between them. This CDR3 spans 11 amino acids. The CDR3 coding sequence is TGTGCCAGCAGTGCGAATCAGCCCCAGCATTTT. Amino acids: CASSANQPQHF.

V gene TRBV2 combines with J gene TRBJ1-6; tentatively, D is TRBD1 (5 bases). Germline-derived CDR1 and CDR2 are SNHLY and FYNNEI. The CDR3 is 13 residues long. Trimming took off 11 bases at V and 8 bases at J, with 16 bases between the two ends. CDR3 nucleotide sequence: TGTGCCGGGGCATTAGGTTTTTATTCACCCCTCCACTTT. This encodes CAGALGFYSPLHF.

The chain employs TRBV5-1 and TRBJ2-6, with 11 bases that match TRBD2. J gave up 2 bases and V 0 bases, and 4 bases lay outside the gene matches. The CDR3 covers 18 residues. CDR1 and CDR2 (germline): SGHRS, YFSETQ. The CDR3 DNA reads as TGCGCCAGCAGCTTGGATTTAGCGGGGGGGCCTGGGGCCAACGTCCTGACTTTC. Residues: CASSLDLAGGPGANVLTF. Full variable domain (outside the CDR3, taken from reference TRBV5-1 and TRBJ2-6): KAGVTQTPRYLIKTRGQQVTLSCSPISGHRSVSWYQQTPGQGLQFLFEYFSETQRNKGNFPGRFSGRQFSNSRSEMNVSTLELGDSALYLCASSLDLAGGPGANVLTFGAGSRLTVL.

V and J are TRBV18 and TRBJ1-4; 8 bases map to TRBD1. The CDR3 covers 15 residues. The germline gives CDR1 KGHSH, CDR2 LQKENI. V gave up 2 bases and J gave up 5 bases; unmatched junction bases: 4. The CDR3: CASSPMDRENEKLFF. As DNA, the CDR3 is TGTGCCAGCTCACCAATGGACAGGGAAAATGAAAAACTGTTTTTT.